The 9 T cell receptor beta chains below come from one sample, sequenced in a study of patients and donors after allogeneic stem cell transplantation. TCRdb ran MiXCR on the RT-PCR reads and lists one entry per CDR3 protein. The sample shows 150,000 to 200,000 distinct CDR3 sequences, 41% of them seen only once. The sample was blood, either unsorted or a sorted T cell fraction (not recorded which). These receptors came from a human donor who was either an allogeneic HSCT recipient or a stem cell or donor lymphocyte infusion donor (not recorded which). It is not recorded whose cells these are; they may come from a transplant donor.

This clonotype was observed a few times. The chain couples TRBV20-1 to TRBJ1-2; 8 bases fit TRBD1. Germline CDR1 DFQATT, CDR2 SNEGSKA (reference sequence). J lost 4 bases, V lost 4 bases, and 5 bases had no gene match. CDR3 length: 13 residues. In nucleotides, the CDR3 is TGCAGTGCTAAGGGACAGGAGATCTATGGCTACACCTTC. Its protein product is CSAKGQEIYGYTF.

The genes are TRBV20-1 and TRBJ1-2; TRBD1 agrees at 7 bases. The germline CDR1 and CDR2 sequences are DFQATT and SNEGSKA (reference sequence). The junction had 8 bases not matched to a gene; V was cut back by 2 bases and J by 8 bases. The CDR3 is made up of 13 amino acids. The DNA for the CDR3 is TGCAGTGCTAGAATACAGGGGATCAAGGGCTACACCTTC. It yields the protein CSARIQGIKGYTF.

Written as DNA, the CDR3 is TGTGCCAGCATTACGTCCGGGGGCGCCGAGCAGTACTTC. It translates to CASITSGGAEQYF. This rearrangement joins TRBV6-6 to TRBJ2-7; D tentatively fits TRBD1 or TRBD2 (6 bases each). CDR1 MNHNY and CDR2 SVGAGI come from the germline V gene (reference sequence). Trimming cost V 7 bases and J 6 bases, with 16 bases left between them. This CDR3 is 13 amino acids long.

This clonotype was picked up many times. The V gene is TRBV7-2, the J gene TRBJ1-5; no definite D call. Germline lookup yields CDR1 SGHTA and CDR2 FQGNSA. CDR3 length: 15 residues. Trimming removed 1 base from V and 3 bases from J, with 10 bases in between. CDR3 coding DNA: TGTGCCAGCAGCTTAGTGGCAGGAAACAATCAGCCCCAGCATTTT. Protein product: CASSLVAGNNQPQHF.

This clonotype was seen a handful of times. This chain's CDR3 is CASSTHSGNIQYF. In DNA form, the CDR3 reads TGCGCCAGCAGCACTCATTCGGGAAACATTCAGTACTTC. The chain has TRBV4-3 and TRBJ2-4, with no clear D. Trimming took 5 bases from V and 6 from J, leaving 11 bases between them. The CDR3 has 13 amino acids. Germline values: CDR1 LGHNA, CDR2 YSLEER.

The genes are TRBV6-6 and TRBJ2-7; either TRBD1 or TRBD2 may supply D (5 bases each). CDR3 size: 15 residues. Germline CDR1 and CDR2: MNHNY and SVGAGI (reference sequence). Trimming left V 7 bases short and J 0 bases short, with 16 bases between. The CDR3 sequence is CASIPGRRSSYEQYF. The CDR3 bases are TGTGCCAGCATCCCGGGACGGCGGAGCTCCTACGAGCAGTACTTC.

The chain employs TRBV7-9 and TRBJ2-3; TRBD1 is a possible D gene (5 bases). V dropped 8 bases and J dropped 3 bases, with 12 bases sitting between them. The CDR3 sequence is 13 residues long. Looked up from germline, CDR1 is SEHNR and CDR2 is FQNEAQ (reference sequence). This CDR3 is CASEGDLTDTQYF. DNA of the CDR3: TGTGCCAGCGAAGGGGATCTAACAGATACGCAGTATTTT.

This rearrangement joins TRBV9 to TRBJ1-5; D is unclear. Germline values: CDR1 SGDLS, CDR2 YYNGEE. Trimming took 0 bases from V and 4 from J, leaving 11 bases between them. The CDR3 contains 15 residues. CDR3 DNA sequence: TGTGCCAGCAGCGTAGGAGGGCAGATAAATCAGCCCCAGCATTTT. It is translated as CASSVGGQINQPQHF.

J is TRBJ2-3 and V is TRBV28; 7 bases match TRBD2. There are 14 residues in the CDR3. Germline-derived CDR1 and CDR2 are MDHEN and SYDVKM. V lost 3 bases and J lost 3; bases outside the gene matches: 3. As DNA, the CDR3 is TGTGCCAGCAGTTTCGGGGAGGGGACAGATACGCAGTATTTT. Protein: CASSFGEGTDTQYF.